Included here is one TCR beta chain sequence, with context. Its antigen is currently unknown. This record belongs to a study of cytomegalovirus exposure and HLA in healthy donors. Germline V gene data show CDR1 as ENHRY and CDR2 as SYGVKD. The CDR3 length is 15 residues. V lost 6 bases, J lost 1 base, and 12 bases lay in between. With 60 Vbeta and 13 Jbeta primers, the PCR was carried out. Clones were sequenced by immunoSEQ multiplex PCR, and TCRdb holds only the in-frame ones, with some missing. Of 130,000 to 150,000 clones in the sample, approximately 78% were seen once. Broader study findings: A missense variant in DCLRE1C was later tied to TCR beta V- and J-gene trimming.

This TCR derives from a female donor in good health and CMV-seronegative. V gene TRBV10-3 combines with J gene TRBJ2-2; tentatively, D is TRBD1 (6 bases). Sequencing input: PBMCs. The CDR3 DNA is TGTGCCATCAGGACCGGGACAATGAACACCGGGGAGCTGTTTTTT. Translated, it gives CAIRTGTMNTGELFF.